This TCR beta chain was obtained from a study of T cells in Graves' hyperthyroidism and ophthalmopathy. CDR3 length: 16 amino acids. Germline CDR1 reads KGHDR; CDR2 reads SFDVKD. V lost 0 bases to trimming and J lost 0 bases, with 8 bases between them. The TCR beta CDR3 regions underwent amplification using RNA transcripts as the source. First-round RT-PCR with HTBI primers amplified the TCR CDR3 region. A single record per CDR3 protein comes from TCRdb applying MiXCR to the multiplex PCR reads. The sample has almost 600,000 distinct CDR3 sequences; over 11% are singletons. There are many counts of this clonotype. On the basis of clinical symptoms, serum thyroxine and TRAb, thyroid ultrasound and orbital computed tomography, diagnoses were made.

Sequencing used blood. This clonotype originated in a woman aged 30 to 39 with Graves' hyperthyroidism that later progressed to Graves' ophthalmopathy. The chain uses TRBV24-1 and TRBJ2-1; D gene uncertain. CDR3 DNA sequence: TGTGCCACCAGTGATTTGTCACCAGGCTCCTACAATGAGCAGTTCTTC. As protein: CATSDLSPGSYNEQFF.